This T cell receptor (beta chain) was found in a study of blood T cell repertoires in COVID-19. The wider study: COVID-19 samples collected from the United States, Italy and Spain covered acute and convalescent phases. The cDNA or gDNA used as material had been derived from T cells, B-cell-depleted T cells, or PBMCs.

In the authors' workflow: From reference gene primer amplification, estimates of nucleated cell counts were derived. Some clones are missing from TCRdb's copy, which holds only in-frame ones; the method was immunoSEQ multiplex PCR. V, J and clone size were drawn from that table, and D and trimming were deduced from the DNA. The sample shows approximately 280,000 clones, around 89% of them seen only once. The V gene's germline CDR1 is SGHVS and CDR2 FNYEAQ. Trimming cost V 5 bases and J 0 bases; bases outside gene matches: 7. The CDR3 length is 16 residues. Input material: peripheral blood. The TCR originated in a woman aged 55-75 years with acute or convalescent COVID-19. J is TRBJ1-5 and V is TRBV7-6, with TRBD1 identical over 7 bases. The CDR3 nucleotides are TGTGCCAGCAGCCTAGGGACAGTGGGTAGCAATCAGCCCCAGCATTTT. This translates into CASSLGTVGSNQPQHF.